This is a list of T cell receptor beta chains from one sample in a study of kidney transplant recipient with SARS-CoV-2 infection. TCRdb redid the calling of the reads with MiXCR, one entry per CDR3 protein. The table includes approximately 250,000 distinct CDR3 sequences, under 35% detected once. Source: a blood sample, taken at baseline and between days 110 and 120 from a kidney transplant recipient. These receptors were obtained from a male patient in his thirties who had COVID-19 and was a kidney transplant recipient. Some of the T cells may derive from the graft donor. Each CDR3 is given with its conserved first and last residue. The D gene is left open where the match is weak. A clone size is listed for some rows: how often the clone was seen (once, few, many), or a class if it is expanded.

J | V | D | size | CDR3 | DNA
TRBJ1-2 | TRBV12-5 | NA | many | CASGVNRLQGKTYGYTF | TGTGCTAGTGGTGTCAATCGTTTGCAGGGAAAGACCTATGGCTACACCTTC
TRBJ1-2 | TRBV5-7 | NA | NA | CASVSVLARKTYGYTF | TGTGCCAGCGTCAGCGTTCTTGCGCGAAAGACCTATGGCTACACCTTC
TRBJ2-1 | TRBV28 | TRBD2 | few | CASRGGSSGSNEQFF | TGTGCCAGCAGGGGGGGGTCTAGCGGGAGCAATGAGCAGTTCTTC
TRBJ2-1 | TRBV6-2/TRBV6-3 | TRBD1 | many | CASSSQGVLYNEQFF | TGTGCCAGCAGTTCCCAGGGGGTCCTCTACAATGAGCAGTTCTTC
TRBJ1-5 | TRBV7-2 | NA | few | CASSLRPSNQPQHF | TGTGCCAGCAGCTTGAGGCCTAGCAATCAGCCCCAGCATTTT
TRBJ1-2 | TRBV5-8 | NA | many | CASVVVHPRKTYGYTF | TGTGCCAGCGTCGTTGTTCATCCACGAAAGACCTATGGCTACACCTTC
TRBJ2-5 | TRBV3-1 | NA | many | CASSNQRPISFSETQYF | TGTGCCAGCAGCAATCAGCGTCCCATTTCTTTCTCTGAGACCCAGTACTTC
TRBJ1-2 | TRBV5-3 | NA | many | CARITEVVRKTYGYTF | TGTGCCAGAATCACAGAAGTGGTGAGAAAGACCTATGGCTACACCTTC
TRBJ1-2 | TRBV5-1 | NA | many | CASTCGSVRKTYGYTF | TGCGCCAGCACTTGCGGATCGGTTCGAAAGACCTATGGCTACACCTTC
TRBJ2-7 | TRBV9 | NA | many | CASSVGHPSYEQYF | TGTGCCAGCAGCGTGGGTCATCCTTCCTACGAGCAGTACTTC
TRBJ2-6 | TRBV8-2 | NA | many | CGKWSRITQSRANVLTF | TGTGGCAAGTGGAGTAGGATAACACAAAGTCGGGCCAACGTCCTGACTTTC
TRBJ1-1 | TRBV5-4 | NA | NA | CASSLWTAIEAFF | TGTGCCAGCAGCCTCTGGACAGCCATTGAAGCTTTCTTT
TRBJ2-3 | TRBV5-8 | NA | NA | CASSSWRGSGYDTQYF | TGTGCCAGCAGCTCATGGAGGGGCTCAGGGTATGATACGCAGTATTTT
TRBJ1-6 | TRBV2 | TRBD1 | many | CASRGQGIALHF | TGTGCCAGCAGGGGACAGGGAATCGCCCTCCACTTT
TRBJ1-2 | TRBV7-6 | NA | many | CASSNVCESRKTYGYTF | TGTGCCAGCAGCAACGTTTGTGAATCTCGAAAGACCTATGGCTACACCTTC
TRBJ2-3 | TRBV9 | TRBD2 | NA | CASSALAGEAGTQYF | TGTGCCAGCAGCGCCCTAGCGGGAGAGGCAGGTACGCAGTATTTT
TRBJ1-5 | TRBV13 | TRBD1 | many | CASSYDRDQPQHF | TGTGCCAGCAGCTACGACAGGGATCAGCCCCAGCATTTT
TRBJ2-1 | TRBV7-9 | NA | few | CASSSAPGSSYNEQFF | TGTGCCAGCAGCTCGGCCCCTGGGAGCTCCTACAATGAGCAGTTCTTC
TRBJ2-6 | TRBV11-2 | NA | many | CASSTWTTSGANVLTF | TGTGCCAGCAGCACCTGGACGACCTCTGGGGCCAACGTCCTGACTTTC
TRBJ1-4 | TRBV19 | TRBD1 | many | CASSDWTGGNEKLFF | TGTGCCAGTAGTGACTGGACAGGGGGTAATGAAAAACTGTTTTTT
TRBJ2-3 | TRBV27 | TRBD2 | many | CATALAGDTDTQYF | TGTGCCACCGCGTTAGCGGGAGACACAGATACGCAGTATTTT
TRBJ2-1 | TRBV20-1 | NA | few | CSARKGNYNEQFF | TGCAGTGCTAGGAAGGGGAACTACAATGAGCAGTTCTTC
TRBJ1-5 | TRBV15 | NA | few | CATSSRQTQQPQHF | TGTGCCACCAGCTCCCGACAGACACAGCAGCCCCAGCATTTT
TRBJ2-1 | TRBV2 | TRBD2 | few | CASSEALGLAICNEQFF | TGTGCCAGCAGTGAGGCTCTCGGACTAGCGATATGCAATGAGCAGTTCTTC
TRBJ1-1 | TRBV20-1 | TRBD1 | NA | CSARITGTVAEAFF | TGCAGTGCTAGAATAACCGGGACAGTCGCTGAAGCTTTCTTT
TRBJ2-1 | TRBV27 | TRBD2 | many | CASRSSGRNREQFF | TGTGCCAGCAGATCTAGCGGGAGAAACCGTGAGCAGTTCTTC
TRBJ1-5 | TRBV6-5 | TRBD1 | many | CASSGGTGGGVTQHF | TGTGCCAGCAGTGGTGGGACAGGGGGCGGAGTGACCCAGCATTTT
TRBJ2-6 | TRBV3-1 | TRBD2 | NA | CASSRGGTGANVLTF | TGTGCCAGCAGCCGCGGGGGGACAGGGGCCAACGTCCTGACTTTC
TRBJ1-2 | TRBV6-2/TRBV6-3 | NA | many | CASSFTRRGYTF | TGTGCCAGCAGTTTTACCCGACGGGGCTACACCTTC